These 2 T cell receptor beta chains share one sample of origin, sequenced in a study of blood T cell repertoires in COVID-19. The protocol was immunoSEQ multiplex PCR, while the TCRdb copy is restricted to in-frame clones and leaves out a portion. The sample lists roughly 290,000 clones, nearly 90% occurring once. The sample comprised PBMCs or T cells enriched from blood (not recorded which). These receptors were collected from a woman under 30 with acute COVID-19.

Here the CDR3 DNA reads TGTGCCTGGAGCAAAACGGGGCACAGGGGCAATCAGCCCCAGCATTTT. It encodes CAWSKTGHRGNQPQHF. The chain employs TRBV30 and TRBJ1-5; D is possibly TRBD1 (6 bases). The CDR3 contains 16 residues. Trimming left V 3 bases short and J 2 bases short, with 17 bases between. Germline V CDR1 and CDR2: GTSNPN, SVGIG (reference sequence).

The chain has TRBV7-2 and TRBJ1-1, with TRBD1 identical over 7 bases. J lost 7 bases, V lost 5 bases, and 13 bases had no gene match. Germline V gene sequence: CDR1 SGHTA, CDR2 FQGNSA. This CDR3 spans 15 amino acids. DNA for the CDR3: TGTGCCAGCAGCAGACGACAGGGTCCATCACTTGAAGCTTTCTTT. It encodes CASSRRQGPSLEAFF.